This T cell receptor beta chain comes out of a study of blood T cell repertoires in COVID-19. The germline V gene encodes CDR1 ENHRY and CDR2 SYGVKD. J gave up 3 bases and V 6 bases, and 2 bases lay outside the gene matches. This CDR3 contains 12 residues. Data came from immunoSEQ multiplex PCR; TCRdb stores just in-frame clones and leaves some out. The repertoire consists of roughly 90,000 clones, with 80% occurring once and the leading ten covering 16%. This clone was seen just once. The material sequenced was peripheral blood. The chain has TRBV10-3 and TRBJ2-7, with 7 bases matching TRBD1. The TCR comes from a woman older than 75 with active or convalescent COVID-19. In DNA form, the CDR3 reads TGTGCCATCAGGGGACAGTTCTACGAGCAGTACTTC. This sequence encodes CAIRGQFYEQYF.